The 18 T cell receptor beta chains in this list originate from one sample, sequenced in a study of cytomegalovirus exposure and HLA in healthy donors. The PCR contained 60 Vbeta and 13 Jbeta primers. Repertoires were generated with immunoSEQ multiplex PCR, while TCRdb's copy carries only in-frame clones and drops some. The repertoire table contains 200,000 to 250,000 clones. The sample comprised PBMCs. These receptors originate from a girl aged 2-10 years in good health and CMV-seropositive.

This chain joins TRBV28 and TRBJ2-3; D possibly corresponds to TRBD2 (5 bases). The germline V gene has CDR1 MDHEN and CDR2 SYDVKM. V shed 5 bases and J shed 1 base, with 13 bases lying between them. CDR3 size: 15 residues. DNA for the CDR3: TGTGCCAGCAGTCCCCGGACTGAAGGCACAGATACGCAGTATTTT. This encodes CASSPRTEGTDTQYF.

The chain recombines TRBV6-1 with TRBJ2-5; tentative D call: TRBD2 (6 bases). V lost 2 bases and J lost 4, with 17 bases in between. From germline, CDR1 is MNHNS and CDR2 SASEGT. This CDR3 is built from 16 residues. In DNA form, the CDR3 reads TGTGCCAGCAGTGAACGGGGGAGGAAAGGAAGAGAGACCCAGTACTTC. It translates to CASSERGRKGRETQYF.

The rearrangement uses TRBV2 and TRBJ2-5, with 8 bases aligning to TRBD1. With the DNA end fitting TRBJ2-7 better, the J assignment may be wrong. The CDR3 is 12 amino acids. The germline V gene encodes CDR1 SNHLY and CDR2 FYNNEI. CDR3 bases: TGTGCCAGCAAGACAGGGGCCTACGAGCAGTACTTC. Translated, it gives CASKTGAYEQYF.

The chain links TRBV28 to TRBJ2-1, with 9 positions matching TRBD1. Germline CDR1 and CDR2: MDHEN and SYDVKM. CDR3 size: 17 residues. V trimming: 6 bases; J trimming: 7 bases; junction bases outside the gene matches: 16. CDR3 loop: CASSATGTGPRGNEQFF. In nucleotides, the CDR3 is TGTGCCAGCAGCGCAACCGGGACAGGGCCCCGCGGGAATGAGCAGTTCTTC.

This chain uses TRBV15 with TRBJ2-1; 7 nucleotides line up with TRBD2. Germline-derived CDR1 and CDR2 are LNHNV and YYDKDF (reference sequence). This CDR3 spans 16 amino acids. With V trimmed by 3 bases and J by 0 bases, 5 bases remained unmatched. CDR3 sequence (DNA): TGTGCCACCAGCAGGGAACTAGCGAGCTCCTACAATGAGCAGTTCTTC. Translated: CATSRELASSYNEQFF.

The CDR3 is CAWSGGSGSYNEQFF. The CDR3 nucleotides are TGTGCCTGGAGTGGCGGGAGTGGCTCCTACAATGAGCAGTTCTTC. This sequence joins TRBV30 and TRBJ2-1, with 7 bases lining up with TRBD2. There are 15 residues in the CDR3. The V gene end was trimmed by 1 base and the J gene end by 0 bases; junction bases not matched to a gene: 3. CDR1 GTSNPN and CDR2 SVGIG come from the germline V gene (reference sequence). Together with reference TRBV30 and TRBJ2-1, the CDR3 gives the full variable domain: SQTIHQWPATLVQPVGSPLSLECTVEGTSNPNLYWYRQAAGRGLQLLFYSVGIGQISSEVPQNLSASRPQDRQFILSSKKLLLSDSGFYLCAWSGGSGSYNEQFFGPGTRLTVL.

The gene calls are TRBV28 and TRBJ1-3; possibly TRBD1 for D (5 bases). The CDR3 loop spans 14 amino acids. V lost 6 bases and J lost 4, with 13 bases in between. Germline V gives CDR1 MDHEN, CDR2 SYDVKM. As DNA, the CDR3 is TGTGCCAGCAGCTCGGGGGTCTCGGGAAACACCATATATTTT. It specifies CASSSGVSGNTIYF.

V gene TRBV5-8 combines with J gene TRBJ2-2; 7 bases are a match to TRBD2. CDR3 size: 16 residues. Germline V gives CDR1 SGHTS, CDR2 YDEGEE. V trimming: 4 bases; J trimming: 4 bases; junction bases outside the gene matches: 10. As DNA, the CDR3 is TGTGCCAGCAGCAGGACATTAGCGGGTTCCACCGGGGAGCTGTTTTTT. It encodes CASSRTLAGSTGELFF.

The gene calls are TRBV4-1 and TRBJ2-3; the match to TRBD2 covers 8 bases. Trimming cost V 2 bases and J 1 base; bases outside gene matches: 14. Germline CDR1 MGHRA, CDR2 YSYEKL. This CDR3 region has 19 residues. The CDR3 protein is CASSQLGSAGLGGTDTQYF. In nucleotides, the CDR3 is TGCGCCAGCAGCCAATTGGGGTCTGCGGGACTAGGGGGCACAGATACGCAGTATTTT.

J is TRBJ2-5 and V is TRBV7-9; perhaps TRBD2 as D (5 bases). The V and J ends lost 5 bases and 0 bases respectively, with 13 bases between them. CDR1 and CDR2 from the germline V gene are SEHNR and FQNEAQ (reference sequence). This CDR3 region has 15 residues. CDR3 amino acids: CASSAGLGYQETQYF. For the CDR3, the DNA is TGTGCCAGCAGCGCGGGCCTGGGGTACCAAGAGACCCAGTACTTC.

V is TRBV27 and J is TRBJ2-2; 12 bases are shared with TRBD2. After removal of 5 bases from V and 4 bases from J, the junction contained 8 bases not matched to a gene. There are 17 residues in the CDR3. Germline CDR1 is MNHEY and CDR2 is SMNVEV (reference sequence). CDR3 nucleotides: TGTGCCAGCAGTGGACGACTAGCGGGAGAGCTCACCGGGGAGCTGTTTTTT. Translated: CASSGRLAGELTGELFF.

The V and J genes are TRBV4-1 and TRBJ2-3; D is unresolved. Germline lookup yields CDR1 MGHRA and CDR2 YSYEKL. The length of the CDR3 is 12 residues. Trimming pared 1 base from V and 9 bases from J, leaving 8 bases between. CDR3 in DNA: TGCGCCAGCAGCCAAGGAGAGATCACGCAGTATTTT. Translating it yields CASSQGEITQYF.

This chain joins TRBV11-2 and TRBJ2-1, with D maybe TRBD2 (5 bases). There are 17 residues in the CDR3. Germline loops: CDR1 SGHAT, CDR2 FQNNGV. V was cut by 5 bases and J by 0 bases, with 17 bases left in between. The chain's CDR3 is CASSGFSIGSSYNEQFF. The CDR3 coding sequence is TGTGCCAGCAGCGGATTCTCCATTGGGAGCTCCTACAATGAGCAGTTCTTC.

The V and J genes are TRBV28 and TRBJ1-5; possibly TRBD1 for D (6 bases). From germline, CDR1 is MDHEN and CDR2 SYDVKM. The CDR3 is 16 residues long. V was pared by 5 bases and J by 2 bases, with 16 bases between. The CDR3 DNA follows: TGTGCCAGCAGTCGAATACAGGGATTCGGCAATCAGCCCCAGCATTTT. Encoded protein: CASSRIQGFGNQPQHF. Combining the CDR3 with reference TRBV28 and TRBJ1-5 gives the whole variable domain DVKVTQSSRYLVKRTGEKVFLECVQDMDHENMFWYRQDPGLGLRLIYFSYDVKMKEKGDIPEGYSVSREKKERFSLILESASTNQTSMYLCASSRIQGFGNQPQHFGDGTRLSIL.

This sequence joins TRBV30 and TRBJ2-3; 8 bases are shared with TRBD2. Germline V gene sequence: CDR1 GTSNPN, CDR2 SVGIG (reference sequence). V gave up 0 bases and J gave up 3 bases; unmatched junction bases: 5. The CDR3 is 15 residues long. The chain's CDR3 is CAWSVPSGQTDTQYF. DNA for the CDR3: TGTGCCTGGAGTGTACCTAGCGGGCAAACAGATACGCAGTATTTT.

V and J are TRBV19 and TRBJ2-7; 9 bases are shared with TRBD2. This CDR3 contains 13 residues. After removal of 7 bases from V and 6 bases from J, the junction contained 7 bases not matched to a gene. The V gene's germline CDR1 is LNHDA and CDR2 SQIVND (reference sequence). This CDR3 reads CASIAAGGGEQYF. CDR3 bases: TGTGCCAGTATTGCAGCGGGAGGTGGCGAGCAGTACTTC.

The chain uses TRBV5-6 and TRBJ2-1, with D possibly matching TRBD2 (5 bases). The CDR3 extends over 13 amino acids. The germline gives CDR1 SGHDT, CDR2 YYEEEE. Trimming removed 1 base at V and 6 bases at J, with 8 bases between. CDR3 sequence (DNA): TGTGCCAGCAGCTTGACTAGTACCAATGAGCAGTTCTTC. Protein product: CASSLTSTNEQFF.

The chain employs TRBV7-6 and TRBJ2-3; the match to TRBD2 covers 8 bases. CDR3 size: 16 residues. Germline V gives CDR1 SGHVS, CDR2 FNYEAQ. V shed 0 bases and J 2 bases; nucleotides not matched to a gene: 4. The CDR3 sequence is CASSLASGAITDTQYF. The CDR3 region has the DNA TGTGCCAGCAGCTTAGCTAGCGGGGCCATCACAGATACGCAGTATTTT. The variable domain in full, with the rest retrieved from reference TRBV7-6 and TRBJ2-3, is GAGVSQSPRYKVTKRGQDVALRCDPISGHVSLYWYRQALGQGPEFLTYFNYEAQQDKSGLPNDRFSAERPEGSISTLTIQRTEQRDSAMYRCASSLASGAITDTQYFGPGTRLTVL.